This is a list of T cell receptor beta chains from one sample in a study of somatic mutations in cytotoxic T cells in rheumatoid arthritis. Assay used: immunoSEQ multiplex PCR; TCRdb lists only in-frame clones, some missing. The sample includes roughly 18,000 clones, over 70% of them seen just once. Material for sequencing was CD8+ T cells sorted from blood. The receptors were gathered from an older woman in good health. Each CDR3 is given with its conserved first and last residue. D genes are given only for firm matches. The size field is filled for only some rows; it gives once, few, many or a size class.

.	TRBJ1-2	.	TRBV29-1	CSVFRAAGSANYGYTF	TGCAGCGTTTTCCGTGCGGCCGGGTCAGCTAACTATGGCTACACCTTC
TRBD1	TRBJ1-6	.	TRBV6-4	CASSGDRGNSPLHF	TGTGCCAGCAGTGGGGACAGGGGGAATTCACCCCTCCACTTT
TRBD1	TRBJ2-7	few	TRBV6-6	CASSYSGTGPYEQYF	TGTGCCAGCAGTTACTCGGGGACAGGGCCCTACGAGCAGTACTTC
.	TRBJ2-7	.	TRBV6-1	CASSEGSRSPYEQYF	TGTGCCAGCAGTGAAGGGTCCAGATCCCCCTACGAGCAGTACTTC
.	TRBJ2-1	.	TRBV15	CATSNRDDLYNEQFF	TGTGCCACCAGCAACCGGGACGACCTCTACAATGAGCAGTTCTTC
.	TRBJ1-1	.	TRBV30	CAWRRGNTEAFF	TGTGCCTGGAGGAGGGGGAACACTGAAGCTTTCTTT
TRBD2	TRBJ2-1	.	TRBV28	CASSPLAGVGDEQFF	TGTGCCAGCAGTCCCCTAGCGGGAGTGGGGGATGAGCAGTTCTTC
.	TRBJ1-2	.	TRBV27	CASSPGVGRNYGYTF	TGTGCCAGCAGTCCCGGGGTGGGCAGGAACTATGGCTACACCTTC
TRBD2	TRBJ2-1	once	TRBV6-1	CASKKISGMGEQFF	TGTGCCAGCAAGAAAATTAGCGGGATGGGGGAGCAGTTCTTC
TRBD1	TRBJ1-5	.	TRBV16	CASSQVEDRSNQPQHF	TGTGCCAGCAGCCAAGTCGAGGACAGGAGCAATCAGCCCCAGCATTTT
TRBD2	TRBJ2-5	.	TRBV4-2	CASSQQRGPGETQYF	TGTGCCAGCAGCCAACAGCGGGGCCCGGGAGAGACCCAGTACTTC